The 18 T cell receptor beta chains listed next were all sequenced from one sample in a study of CD8+ T cells in alopecia areata. Investigators isolated RNA and reverse transcribed it into cDNA to act as the sequencing template. TCRdb's table, derived via immunoSEQ multiplex PCR, lists solely in-frame clones and lacks some. The sample includes more than 75,000 clones, less than 50% of them seen just once. The material sequenced was CD4+ T cells sorted from blood. These receptors came from a human donor with alopecia areata.

Here the CDR3 reads CASSQNSYEQYF. In nucleotides, the CDR3 is TGTGCCAGCAGCCAAAACTCCTACGAGCAGTACTTC. V and J are TRBV4-2 and TRBJ2-7; D gene uncertain. The CDR3 runs 12 residues. Germline CDR1 and CDR2: LGHNA and YNFKEQ. V was clipped by 2 bases and J by 0 bases, with 2 bases between them.

V gene TRBV5-1 combines with J gene TRBJ2-7; D could derive from TRBD1 or TRBD2 (5 bases each). Germline V gene sequence: CDR1 SGHRS, CDR2 YFSETQ. V shed 4 bases and J shed 1 base, with 15 bases lying between them. CDR3 length: 15 amino acids. The CDR3: CASSPGTLTSYEQYF. The CDR3 region has the DNA TGCGCCAGCAGCCCCGGGACGCTAACTTCCTACGAGCAGTACTTC.

The chain has TRBV5-1 and TRBJ2-7; either TRBD1 or TRBD2 may fit D (5 bases each). This CDR3 has 14 amino acids. Germline assignment: CDR1 SGHRS and CDR2 YFSETQ. V gave up 2 bases and J gave up 5 bases, with 14 bases separating them. CDR3 protein: CASSFTQARDEQYF. The CDR3 DNA reads TGCGCCAGCAGCTTCACACAGGCGAGGGACGAGCAGTACTTC.

This clone came up once. This chain uses TRBV6-5 with TRBJ2-1, with D possibly TRBD1 on 6 matching bases. CDR3 size: 13 residues. V was shortened by 4 bases and J by 10 bases, with 14 bases between the two germline ends. Germline V gene sequence: CDR1 MNHEY, CDR2 SVGAGI. The CDR3 here is CASSSTGLGEQFF. CDR3 coding DNA: TGTGCCAGCAGTTCTACAGGGTTGGGGGAGCAGTTCTTC.

This clone has a handful of counts. This chain links TRBV18 with TRBJ2-1; 7 nucleotides match TRBD1. The CDR3 contains 16 residues. The germline V gene encodes CDR1 KGHSH and CDR2 LQKENI. The V segment lost 3 bases and the J segment 0 bases; nucleotides outside the gene matches: 5. CDR3 sequence reads: CASSPRRDSSYNEQFF. Written as DNA, the CDR3 is TGTGCCAGCTCACCGAGAAGGGACAGCTCCTACAATGAGCAGTTCTTC.

A few counts support this clone. The J gene is TRBJ2-7, the V gene TRBV28; D gene uncertain. Germline V gene lookup returns CDR1 MDHEN and CDR2 SYDVKM. CDR3 length equals 14 residues. Between the trimmed V and J ends, which lost 3 bases and 0 bases, there was a span of 9 bases. CDR3 protein: CASSLRPSSYEQYF. The CDR3 DNA follows: TGTGCCAGCAGTTTGCGACCGAGCTCCTACGAGCAGTACTTC. The variable domain in full, completed from reference TRBV28 and TRBJ2-7, reads DVKVTQSSRYLVKRTGEKVFLECVQDMDHENMFWYRQDPGLGLRLIYFSYDVKMKEKGDIPEGYSVSREKKERFSLILESASTNQTSMYLCASSLRPSSYEQYFGPGTRLTVT.

The chain is built from TRBV30 and TRBJ2-1, with TRBD2 matching over 9 bases. This CDR3 contains 15 residues. J lost 10 bases, V lost 0 bases, and 10 bases had no gene match. Germline CDR1 and CDR2: GTSNPN and SVGIG (reference sequence). The CDR3 coding sequence is TGTGCCTGGAGTGTAGGCGGGGGGGCCGCTTTCGAGCAGTTCTTC. Translated: CAWSVGGGAAFEQFF.

The genes are TRBV30 and TRBJ2-1, with TRBD1 as a possible D gene (6 bases). V was shortened by 4 bases and J by 12 bases, with 22 bases between the two germline ends. The CDR3 has 14 amino acids. Germline V gives CDR1 GTSNPN, CDR2 SVGIG (reference sequence). The CDR3 loop reads CAWTPGAGEWGQFF. The CDR3 DNA follows: TGTGCCTGGACGCCCGGGGCAGGGGAGTGGGGGCAGTTCTTC.

The chain has TRBV18 and TRBJ2-5; D tentatively reads TRBD1 or TRBD2 (5 bases each). Trimming cost V 0 bases and J 4 bases, with 9 bases left between them. This CDR3 spans 14 amino acids. Germline V gene lookup returns CDR1 KGHSH and CDR2 LQKENI. The CDR3 DNA reads as TGTGCCAGCTCACCACCGGGGGATAGAGAGACCCAGTACTTC. Translated: CASSPPGDRETQYF.

This clone was recorded a few times. CDR3 loop: CASSPNNEQFF. Written as DNA, the CDR3 is TGTGCCAGCTCACCGAACAATGAGCAGTTCTTC. The genes are TRBV18 and TRBJ2-1; D ambiguous. Germline lookup yields CDR1 KGHSH and CDR2 LQKENI. The CDR3 loop spans 11 amino acids. The V gene lost 3 bases and the J gene lost 5 bases, with 2 bases spanning the gap.

J is TRBJ2-5 and V is TRBV29-1; no definite D call. The end of the DNA is better explained by TRBJ2-7, so the J call may be wrong. Looked up from germline, CDR1 is SQVTM and CDR2 is ANQGSEA. The CDR3 covers 12 residues. The CDR3 here is CSVASQTYEQYF. The DNA for the CDR3 is TGCAGCGTTGCGTCGCAGACCTACGAGCAGTACTTC.

This chain uses TRBV5-1 with TRBJ2-3; weak D call: TRBD2 (5 bases). The length of the CDR3 is 15 residues. V was cut by 4 bases and J by 0 bases, with 12 bases left in between. The germline V gene has CDR1 SGHRS and CDR2 YFSETQ. DNA for the CDR3: TGCGCCAGCAGCCCGGAGGACCCTAGCACAGATACGCAGTATTTT. Its protein is CASSPEDPSTDTQYF.

This clone was observed a few times. The J gene is TRBJ1-2, the V gene TRBV14; unclear D gene. Germline V lookup: CDR1 SGHDN, CDR2 FVKESK. This CDR3 contains 15 residues. V lost 0 bases and J 5 bases, leaving 13 bases between the germline ends. The CDR3 DNA is TGTGCCAGCAGCCAAGATGGCGGACGGGCATATGGCTACACCTTC. This codes for CASSQDGGRAYGYTF. The full variable domain, rest sourced from reference TRBV14 and TRBJ1-2, is EAGVTQFPSHSVIEKGQTVTLRCDPISGHDNLYWYRRVMGKEIKFLLHFVKESKQDESGMPNNRFLAERTGGTYSTLKVQPAELEDSGVYFCASSQDGGRAYGYTFGSGTRLTVV.

In this sample, this clone turned up a few times. The chain links TRBV29-1 to TRBJ2-3, with 7 bases that match TRBD2. There are 20 residues in the CDR3. V lost 0 bases to trimming and J lost 2 bases; unmatched junction nucleotides: 20. Germline CDR1 reads SQVTM; CDR2 reads ANQGSEA. The CDR3 reads CSVEDPRAGAGPVFTDTQYF. In DNA form, the CDR3 reads TGCAGCGTTGAAGATCCACGGGCGGGAGCGGGTCCGGTCTTCACAGATACGCAGTATTTT.

The chain joins TRBV6-6 to TRBJ2-5; TRBD1 matches at 8 bases. There are 14 residues in the CDR3. V lost 6 bases and J lost 3; bases outside the gene matches: 6. The germline CDR1 and CDR2 sequences are MNHNY and SVGAGI (reference sequence). The CDR3 nucleotides are TGTGCCAGCAGGGAGACAGGGGCTGAAGAGACCCAGTACTTC. This sequence encodes CASRETGAEETQYF.

This rearrangement joins TRBV7-6 to TRBJ2-3; D gene ambiguous. This CDR3 spans 15 amino acids. The ends were cut back, 7 bases at V and 0 bases at J, with 14 bases in the middle. Germline-derived CDR1 and CDR2 are SGHVS and FNYEAQ. CDR3 loop: CASTSHVSSTDTQYF. CDR3 sequence (DNA): TGTGCCAGCACGTCTCACGTTTCTAGCACAGATACGCAGTATTTT.

The chain carries TRBV6-1 and TRBJ2-3; TRBD1 might be the D (5 bases). Germline CDR1 reads MNHNS; CDR2 reads SASEGT. The CDR3 consists of 13 residues. The ends were cut back, 0 bases at V and 4 bases at J, with 5 bases in the middle. CDR3 amino acids: CASSEAGPDTQYF. As DNA, the CDR3 is TGTGCCAGCAGTGAAGCGGGGCCAGATACGCAGTATTTT.

This clone has only a few counts. The rearrangement uses TRBV7-2 and TRBJ2-3, with D perhaps TRBD2 (5 bases). Looked up from germline, CDR1 is SGHTA and CDR2 is FQGNSA. Trimming pared 4 bases from V and 14 bases from J, leaving 13 bases between. The CDR3 length is 11 residues. The DNA for the CDR3 is TGTGCCAGCAGCTCGATTAGCGTTATGTATTTT. It is translated as CASSSISVMYF.